The T cell receptor beta chain under discussion was sequenced for a study of CD8+ T cells in alopecia areata. At the level of the study: Those patients who were treated received oral tofacitinib, which was given at 5 to 10 mg twice daily for moderate-to-severe alopecia areata. Patients in the study were on tofacitinib for 6 to 18 months, then off it for 6 months. Regarding the study as a whole: Tofacitinib significantly decreased scalp clonality and expanded CD8+ clones among top 100. Normal skin's resident alphabeta T cells are sequenced alongside lesional scalp T cells.

Comment on this clone: Antigen unknown.

Treatment: oral pan-JAK inhibitor, 5-10 mg twice daily. Investigators isolated RNA and reverse transcribed it into cDNA to act as the sequencing template. Data came from immunoSEQ multiplex PCR; TCRdb stores just in-frame clones and leaves some out. The table shows approximately 180,000 clones, with roughly 60% occurring only once. This TCR came from a human donor with alopecia areata. This sample comprised CD4+ T cells sorted from blood, obtained at week 24, from a patient treated with tofacitinib.

The CDR3 is CASSLGTGPPYEQYF. The CDR3 DNA sequence: TGTGCCAGCAGCCTAGGGACAGGTCCCCCCTACGAGCAGTACTTC. The chain combines TRBV5-6 with TRBJ2-7; 8 positions match TRBD1. This CDR3 comprises 15 residues. With 4 bases clipped from V and 2 bases from J, the junction kept 8 bases outside the gene matches. Germline assignment: CDR1 SGHDT and CDR2 YYEEEE.